This T cell receptor beta chain was recovered during a study of human T cells and chemical hapten exposure. General study points: Alopecia was present in the donors, so their immune response may differ from healthy people's.

TCRdb reanalysed the RACE reads using MiXCR and keeps one entry per CDR3 protein. The sample holds about 100,000 distinct CDR3 sequences; around 10% are singletons and the top ten take around 3.5%. This clonotype has a count of ten or more. The antigen is not known. The time point here: patch test 1, 2 weeks after DPC sensitization. Treatment noted: therapeutic diphenylcyclopropenone sensitization with weekly scalp DPC. Only after blood had been drawn was each patch test applied. The clonotype was recovered from a middle-aged woman with alopecia areata. Some clones in this sample may be carry-over from other donors' samples. Sample: whole blood, taken in connection with sensitization to the hapten diphenylcyclopropenone (DPC).

CDR3 residues: CSVEGGWTGAQNTF. In nucleotides, the CDR3 is TGCAGCGTTGAAGGTGGATGGACAGGGGCCCAAAACACCTTC. The chain recombines TRBV29-1 with TRBJ1-2; TRBD1 matches at 9 bases. Germline V gene sequence: CDR1 SQVTM, CDR2 ANQGSEA. This CDR3 contains 14 residues. J gave up 12 bases and V 1 base, and 12 bases lay outside the gene matches.